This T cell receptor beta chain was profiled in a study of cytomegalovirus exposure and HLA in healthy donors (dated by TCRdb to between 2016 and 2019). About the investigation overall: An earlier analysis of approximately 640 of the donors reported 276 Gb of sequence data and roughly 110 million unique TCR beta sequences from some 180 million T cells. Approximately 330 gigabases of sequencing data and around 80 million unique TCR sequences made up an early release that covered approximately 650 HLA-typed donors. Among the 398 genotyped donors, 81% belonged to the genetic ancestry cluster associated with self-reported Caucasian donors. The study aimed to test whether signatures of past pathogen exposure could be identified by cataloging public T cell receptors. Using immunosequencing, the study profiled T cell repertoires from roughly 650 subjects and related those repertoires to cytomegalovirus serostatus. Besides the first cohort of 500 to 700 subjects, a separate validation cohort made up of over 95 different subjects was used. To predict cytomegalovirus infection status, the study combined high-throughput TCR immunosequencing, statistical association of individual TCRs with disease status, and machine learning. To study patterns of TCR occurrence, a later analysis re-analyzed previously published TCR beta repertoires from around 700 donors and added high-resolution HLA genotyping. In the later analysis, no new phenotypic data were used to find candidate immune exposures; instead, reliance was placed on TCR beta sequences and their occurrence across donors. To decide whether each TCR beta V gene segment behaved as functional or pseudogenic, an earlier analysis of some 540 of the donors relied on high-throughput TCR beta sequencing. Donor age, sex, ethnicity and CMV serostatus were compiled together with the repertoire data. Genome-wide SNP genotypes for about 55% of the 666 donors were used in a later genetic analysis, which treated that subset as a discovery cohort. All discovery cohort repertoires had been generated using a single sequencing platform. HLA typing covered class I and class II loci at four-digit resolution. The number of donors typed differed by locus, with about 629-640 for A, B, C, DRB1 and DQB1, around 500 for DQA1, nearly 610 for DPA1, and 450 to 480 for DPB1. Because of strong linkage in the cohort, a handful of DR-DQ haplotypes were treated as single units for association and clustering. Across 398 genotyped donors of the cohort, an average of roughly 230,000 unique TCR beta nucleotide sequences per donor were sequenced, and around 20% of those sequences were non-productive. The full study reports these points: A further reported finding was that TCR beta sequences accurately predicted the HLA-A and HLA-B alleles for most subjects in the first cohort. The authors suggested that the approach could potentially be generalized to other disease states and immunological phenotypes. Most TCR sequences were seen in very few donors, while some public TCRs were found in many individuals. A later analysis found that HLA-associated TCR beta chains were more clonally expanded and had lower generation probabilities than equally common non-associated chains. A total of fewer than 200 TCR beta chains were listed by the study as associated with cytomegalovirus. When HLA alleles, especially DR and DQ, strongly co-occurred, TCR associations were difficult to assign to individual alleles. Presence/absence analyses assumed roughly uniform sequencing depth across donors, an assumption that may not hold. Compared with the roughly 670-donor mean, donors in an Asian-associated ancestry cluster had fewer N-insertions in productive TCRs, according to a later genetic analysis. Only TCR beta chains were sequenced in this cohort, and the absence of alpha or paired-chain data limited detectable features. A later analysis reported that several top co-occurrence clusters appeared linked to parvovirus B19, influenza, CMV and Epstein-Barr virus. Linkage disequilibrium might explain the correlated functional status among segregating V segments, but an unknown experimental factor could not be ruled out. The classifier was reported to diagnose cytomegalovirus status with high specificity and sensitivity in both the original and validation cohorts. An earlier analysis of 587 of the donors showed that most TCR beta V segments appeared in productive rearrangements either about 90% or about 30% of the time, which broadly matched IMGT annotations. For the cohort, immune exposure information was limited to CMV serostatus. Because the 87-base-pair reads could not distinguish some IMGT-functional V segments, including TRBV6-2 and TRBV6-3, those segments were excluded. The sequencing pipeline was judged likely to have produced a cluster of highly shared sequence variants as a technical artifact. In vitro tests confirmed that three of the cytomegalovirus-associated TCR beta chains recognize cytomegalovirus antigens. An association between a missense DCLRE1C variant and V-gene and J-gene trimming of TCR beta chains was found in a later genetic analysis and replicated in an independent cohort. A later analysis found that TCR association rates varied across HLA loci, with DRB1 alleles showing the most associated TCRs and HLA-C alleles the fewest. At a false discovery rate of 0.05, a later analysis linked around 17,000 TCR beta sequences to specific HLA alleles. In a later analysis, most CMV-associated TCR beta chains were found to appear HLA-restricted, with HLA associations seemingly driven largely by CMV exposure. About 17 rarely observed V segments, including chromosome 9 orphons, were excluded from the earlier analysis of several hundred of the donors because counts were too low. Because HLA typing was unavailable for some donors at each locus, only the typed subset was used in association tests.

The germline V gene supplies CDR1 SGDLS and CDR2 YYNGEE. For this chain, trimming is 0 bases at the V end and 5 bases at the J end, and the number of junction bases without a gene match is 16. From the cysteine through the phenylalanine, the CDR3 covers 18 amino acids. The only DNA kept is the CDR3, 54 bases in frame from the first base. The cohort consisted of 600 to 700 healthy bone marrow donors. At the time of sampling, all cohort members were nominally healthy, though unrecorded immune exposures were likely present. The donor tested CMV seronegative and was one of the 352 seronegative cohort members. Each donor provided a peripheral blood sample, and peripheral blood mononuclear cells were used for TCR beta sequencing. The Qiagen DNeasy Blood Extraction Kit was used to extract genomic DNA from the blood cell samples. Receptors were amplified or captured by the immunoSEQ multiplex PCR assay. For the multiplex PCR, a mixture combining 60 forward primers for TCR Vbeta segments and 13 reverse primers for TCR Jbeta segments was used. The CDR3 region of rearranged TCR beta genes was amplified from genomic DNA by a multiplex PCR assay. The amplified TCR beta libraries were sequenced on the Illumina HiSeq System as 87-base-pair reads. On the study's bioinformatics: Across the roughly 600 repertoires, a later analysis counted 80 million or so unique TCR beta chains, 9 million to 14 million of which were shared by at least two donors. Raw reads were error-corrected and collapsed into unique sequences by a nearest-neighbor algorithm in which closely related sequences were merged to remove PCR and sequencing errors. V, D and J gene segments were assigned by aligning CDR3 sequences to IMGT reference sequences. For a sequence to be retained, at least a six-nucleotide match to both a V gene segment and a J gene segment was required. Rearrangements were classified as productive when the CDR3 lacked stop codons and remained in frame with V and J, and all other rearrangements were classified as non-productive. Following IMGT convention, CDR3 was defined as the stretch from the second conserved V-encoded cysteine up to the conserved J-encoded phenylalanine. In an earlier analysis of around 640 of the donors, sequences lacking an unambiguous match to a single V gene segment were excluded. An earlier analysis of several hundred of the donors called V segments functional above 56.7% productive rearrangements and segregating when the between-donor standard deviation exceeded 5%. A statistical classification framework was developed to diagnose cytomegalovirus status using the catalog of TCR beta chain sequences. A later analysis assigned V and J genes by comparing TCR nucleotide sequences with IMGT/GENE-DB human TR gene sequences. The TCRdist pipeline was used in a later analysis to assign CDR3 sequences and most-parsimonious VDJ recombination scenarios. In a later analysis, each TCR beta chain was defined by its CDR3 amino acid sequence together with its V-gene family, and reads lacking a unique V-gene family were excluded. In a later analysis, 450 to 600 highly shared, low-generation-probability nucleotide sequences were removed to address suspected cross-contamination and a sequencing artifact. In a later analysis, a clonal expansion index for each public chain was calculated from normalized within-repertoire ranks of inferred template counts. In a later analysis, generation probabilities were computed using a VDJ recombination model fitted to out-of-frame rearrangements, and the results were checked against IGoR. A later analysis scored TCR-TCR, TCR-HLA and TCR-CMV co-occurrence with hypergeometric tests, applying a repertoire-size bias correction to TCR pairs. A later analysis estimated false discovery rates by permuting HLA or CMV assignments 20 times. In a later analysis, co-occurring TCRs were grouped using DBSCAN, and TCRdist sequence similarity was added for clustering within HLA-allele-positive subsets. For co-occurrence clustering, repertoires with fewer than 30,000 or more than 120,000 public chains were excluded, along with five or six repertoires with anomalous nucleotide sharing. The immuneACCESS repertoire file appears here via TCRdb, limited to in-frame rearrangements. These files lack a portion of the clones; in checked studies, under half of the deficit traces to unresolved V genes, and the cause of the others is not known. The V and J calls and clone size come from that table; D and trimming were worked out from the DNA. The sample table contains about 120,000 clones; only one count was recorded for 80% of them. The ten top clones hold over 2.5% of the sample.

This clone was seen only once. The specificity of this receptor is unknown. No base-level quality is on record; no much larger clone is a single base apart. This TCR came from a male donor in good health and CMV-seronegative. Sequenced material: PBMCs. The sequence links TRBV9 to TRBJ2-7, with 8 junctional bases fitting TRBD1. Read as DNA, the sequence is TGTGCCAGCAGCGTAGACCCTGGATTGACAGGGGTTCTCGACGAGCAGTACTTC. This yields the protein CASSVDPGLTGVLDEQYF.